This T cell receptor (beta chain) was sequenced in a study of neurological immune-mediated disorders. With 10-nucleotide random UMIs, 5'RACE was used to make the cDNA. TCRdb called the 5' RACE reads again in MiXCR, with one record for every CDR3 protein. The sample records about 59,000 distinct CDR3 sequences, under 30% being singletons. The germline V and J ends were trimmed by 6 bases and 4 bases, with 17 bases remaining between them. The CDR3 runs to 15 residues. Germline CDR1 reads SGHKS; CDR2 reads YYEKEE (reference sequence). This clonotype was seen ten or more times. Time point noted: technical triplicate 2.

The rearrangement links TRBV5-5 to TRBJ2-1; a possible D gene is TRBD2 (7 bases). The sequence was collected from a man aged 55-75 years with HTLV-1-associated myelopathy (HAM/TSP). Sequencing was carried out using PBMCs. CDR3 sequence reads: CASISEGGAYNEQFF. The CDR3 coding sequence is TGTGCCAGCATCTCAGAGGGGGGGGCTTACAATGAGCAGTTCTTC.